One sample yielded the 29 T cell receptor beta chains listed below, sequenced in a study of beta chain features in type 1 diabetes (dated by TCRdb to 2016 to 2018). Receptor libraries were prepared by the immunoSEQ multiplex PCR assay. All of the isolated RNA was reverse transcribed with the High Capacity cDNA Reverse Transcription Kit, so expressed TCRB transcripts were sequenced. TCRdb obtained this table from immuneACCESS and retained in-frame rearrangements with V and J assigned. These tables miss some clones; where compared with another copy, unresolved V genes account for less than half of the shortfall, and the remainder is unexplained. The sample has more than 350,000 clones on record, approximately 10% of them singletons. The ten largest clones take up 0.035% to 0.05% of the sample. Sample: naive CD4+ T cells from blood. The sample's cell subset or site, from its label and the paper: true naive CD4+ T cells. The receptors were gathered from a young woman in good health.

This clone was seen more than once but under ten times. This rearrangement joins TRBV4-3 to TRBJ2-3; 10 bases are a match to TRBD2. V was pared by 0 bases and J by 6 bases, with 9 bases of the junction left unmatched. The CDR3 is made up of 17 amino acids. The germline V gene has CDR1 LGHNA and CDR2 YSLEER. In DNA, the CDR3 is TGCGCCAGCAGCCAAGATCTCAGCGGGGGGGCCAGTGATACGCAGTATTTT. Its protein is CASSQDLSGGASDTQYF.

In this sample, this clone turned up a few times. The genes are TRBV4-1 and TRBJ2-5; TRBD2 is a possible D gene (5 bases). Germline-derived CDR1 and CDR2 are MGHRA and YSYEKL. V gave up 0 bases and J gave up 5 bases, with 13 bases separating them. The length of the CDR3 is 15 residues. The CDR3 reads CASSQDQKGLETQYF. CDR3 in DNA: TGCGCCAGCAGCCAAGACCAGAAAGGACTTGAGACCCAGTACTTC.

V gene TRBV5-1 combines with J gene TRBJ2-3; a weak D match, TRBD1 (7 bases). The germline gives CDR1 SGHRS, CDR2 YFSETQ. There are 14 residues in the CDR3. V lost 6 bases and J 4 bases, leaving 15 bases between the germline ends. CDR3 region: CASISQGGADTQYF. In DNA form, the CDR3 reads TGCGCCAGCATTTCCCAGGGGGGAGCAGATACGCAGTATTTT.

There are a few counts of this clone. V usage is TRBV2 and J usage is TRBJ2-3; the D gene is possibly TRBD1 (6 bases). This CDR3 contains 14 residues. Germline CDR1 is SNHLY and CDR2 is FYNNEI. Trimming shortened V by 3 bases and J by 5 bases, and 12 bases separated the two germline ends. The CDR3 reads CASSESGARDTQYF. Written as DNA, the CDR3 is TGTGCCAGCAGTGAGTCAGGGGCCCGAGATACGCAGTATTTT.

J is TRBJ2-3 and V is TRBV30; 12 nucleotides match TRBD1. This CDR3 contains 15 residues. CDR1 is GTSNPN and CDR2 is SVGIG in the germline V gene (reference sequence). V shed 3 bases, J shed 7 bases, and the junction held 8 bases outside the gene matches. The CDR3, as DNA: TGTGCCTGGAGAAAGGGGGGACAGGGGGCAAATACGCAGTATTTT. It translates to CAWRKGGQGANTQYF.

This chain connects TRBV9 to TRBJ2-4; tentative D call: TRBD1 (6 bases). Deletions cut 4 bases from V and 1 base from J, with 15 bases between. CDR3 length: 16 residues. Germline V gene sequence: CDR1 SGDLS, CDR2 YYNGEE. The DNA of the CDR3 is TGTGCCAGCAGCACCTATTGGGACAAGGCCAAAAACATTCAGTACTTC. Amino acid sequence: CASSTYWDKAKNIQYF.

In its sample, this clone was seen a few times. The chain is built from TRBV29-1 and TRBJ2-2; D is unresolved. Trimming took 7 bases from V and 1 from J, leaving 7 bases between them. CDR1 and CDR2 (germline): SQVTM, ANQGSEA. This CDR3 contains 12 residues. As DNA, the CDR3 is TGCAGCGCCGGACGGAACACCGGGGAGCTGTTTTTT. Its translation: CSAGRNTGELFF.

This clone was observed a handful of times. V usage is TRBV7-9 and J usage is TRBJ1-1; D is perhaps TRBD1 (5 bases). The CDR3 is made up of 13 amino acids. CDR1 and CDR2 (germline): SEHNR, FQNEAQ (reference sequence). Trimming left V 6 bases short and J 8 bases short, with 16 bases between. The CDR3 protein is CASSRDRTVEAFF. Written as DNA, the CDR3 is TGTGCCAGCAGTCGGGACCGTACAGTAGAAGCTTTCTTT.

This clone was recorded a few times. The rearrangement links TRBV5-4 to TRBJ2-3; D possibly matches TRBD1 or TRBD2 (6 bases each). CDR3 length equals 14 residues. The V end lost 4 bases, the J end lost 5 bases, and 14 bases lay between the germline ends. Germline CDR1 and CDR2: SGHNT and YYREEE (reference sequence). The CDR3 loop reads CASSLWGAGDTQYF. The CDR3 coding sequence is TGTGCCAGCAGCCTGTGGGGGGCCGGAGATACGCAGTATTTT. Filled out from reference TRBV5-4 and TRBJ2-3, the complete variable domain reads ETGVTQSPTHLIKTRGQQVTLRCSSQSGHNTVSWYQQALGQGPQFIFQYYREEENGRGNFPPRFSGLQFPNYSSELNVNALELDDSALYLCASSLWGAGDTQYFGPGTRLTVL.

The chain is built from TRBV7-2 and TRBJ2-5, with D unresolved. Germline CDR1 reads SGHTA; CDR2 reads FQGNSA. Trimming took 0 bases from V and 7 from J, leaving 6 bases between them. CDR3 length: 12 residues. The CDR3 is CASSLASRTQYF. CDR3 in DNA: TGTGCCAGCAGCTTAGCATCCCGGACCCAGTACTTC.

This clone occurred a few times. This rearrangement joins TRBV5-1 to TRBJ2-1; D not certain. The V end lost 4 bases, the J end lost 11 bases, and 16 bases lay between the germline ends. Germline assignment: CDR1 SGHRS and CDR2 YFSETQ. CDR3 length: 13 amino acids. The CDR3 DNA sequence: TGCGCCAGCAGCCGCGACACCGTTCAGCAGCAGTTCTTC. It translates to CASSRDTVQQQFF.

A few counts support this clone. CDR3 nucleotide sequence: TGTGCCAGCCCGCCTAGGGTTGGCGCCCTAGAGACCCAGTACTTC. Residues: CASPPRVGALETQYF. The chain has TRBV28 and TRBJ2-5; D unresolved. Deletions cut 8 bases from V and 4 bases from J, with 20 bases between. The germline V gene has CDR1 MDHEN and CDR2 SYDVKM. The CDR3 runs 15 residues. The whole variable domain, filled in from reference TRBV28 and TRBJ2-5, reads DVKVTQSSRYLVKRTGEKVFLECVQDMDHENMFWYRQDPGLGLRLIYFSYDVKMKEKGDIPEGYSVSREKKERFSLILESASTNQTSMYLCASPPRVGALETQYFGPGTRLLVL.

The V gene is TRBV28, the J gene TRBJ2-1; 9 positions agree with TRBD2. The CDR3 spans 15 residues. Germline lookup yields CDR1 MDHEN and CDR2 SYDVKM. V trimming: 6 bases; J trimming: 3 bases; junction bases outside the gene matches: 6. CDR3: CASSQLAGSYNEQFF. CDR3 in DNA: TGTGCCAGCAGCCAGCTAGCGGGAAGCTACAATGAGCAGTTCTTC. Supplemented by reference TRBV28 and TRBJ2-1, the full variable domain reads DVKVTQSSRYLVKRTGEKVFLECVQDMDHENMFWYRQDPGLGLRLIYFSYDVKMKEKGDIPEGYSVSREKKERFSLILESASTNQTSMYLCASSQLAGSYNEQFFGPGTRLTVL.

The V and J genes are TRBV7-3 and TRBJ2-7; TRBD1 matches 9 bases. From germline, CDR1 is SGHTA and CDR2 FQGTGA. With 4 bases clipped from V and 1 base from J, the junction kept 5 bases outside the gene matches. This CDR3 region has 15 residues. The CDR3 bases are TGTGCCAGCAGCTACGGGACAGGGAGATCCTACGAGCAGTACTTC. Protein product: CASSYGTGRSYEQYF.

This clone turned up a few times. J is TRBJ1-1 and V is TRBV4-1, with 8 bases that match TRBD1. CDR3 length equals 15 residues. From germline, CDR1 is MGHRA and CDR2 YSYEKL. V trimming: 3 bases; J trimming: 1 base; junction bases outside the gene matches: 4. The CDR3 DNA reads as TGCGCCAGCAGCCACGGACAGGGTTCGAACACTGAAGCTTTCTTT. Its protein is CASSHGQGSNTEAFF.

DNA of the CDR3: TGTGCCTGGAGTGGTAGGGAAGAGACCCAGTACTTC. It specifies CAWSGREETQYF. The rearrangement links TRBV30 to TRBJ2-5; D gene ambiguous. V was pared by 1 base and J by 3 bases, with 6 bases between. Germline V gene sequence: CDR1 GTSNPN, CDR2 SVGIG (reference sequence). This CDR3 comprises 12 residues.

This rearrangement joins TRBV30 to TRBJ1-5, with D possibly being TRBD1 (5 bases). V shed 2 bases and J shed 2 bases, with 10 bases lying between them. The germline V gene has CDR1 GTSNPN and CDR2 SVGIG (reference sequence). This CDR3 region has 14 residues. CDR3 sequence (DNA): TGTGCCTGGAGTTTGGGGGGACGCAATCAGCCCCAGCATTTT. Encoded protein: CAWSLGGRNQPQHF.

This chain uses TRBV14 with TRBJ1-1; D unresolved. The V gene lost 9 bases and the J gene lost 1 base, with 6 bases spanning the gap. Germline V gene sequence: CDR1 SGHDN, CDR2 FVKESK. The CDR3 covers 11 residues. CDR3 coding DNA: TGTGCCAGTACAACGAACACTGAAGCTTTCTTT. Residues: CASTTNTEAFF.

This CDR3 reads CASSQGLEAYEQYV. The CDR3 bases are TGTGCCAGCTCACAGGGATTAGAAGCCTACGAGCAGTACGTC. The chain recombines TRBV18 with TRBJ2-7; D remains ambiguous. This CDR3 comprises 14 residues. Trimming cost V 4 bases and J 2 bases, with 12 bases left between them. CDR1 KGHSH and CDR2 LQKENI come from the germline V gene.

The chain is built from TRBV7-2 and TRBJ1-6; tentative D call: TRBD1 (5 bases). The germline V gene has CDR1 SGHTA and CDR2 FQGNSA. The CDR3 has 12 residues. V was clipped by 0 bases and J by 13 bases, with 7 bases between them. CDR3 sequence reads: CASSLASGPLHF. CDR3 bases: TGTGCCAGCAGCTTAGCCTCAGGGCCCCTCCACTTT.

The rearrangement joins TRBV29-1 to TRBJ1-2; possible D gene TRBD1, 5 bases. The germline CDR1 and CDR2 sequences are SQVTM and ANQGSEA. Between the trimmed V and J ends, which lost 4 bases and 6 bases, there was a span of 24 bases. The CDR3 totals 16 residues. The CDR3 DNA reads TGCAGCGTTGCGCCCGTAAAGGGGTGGCTTGGGGATGGCTACACCTTC. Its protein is CSVAPVKGWLGDGYTF. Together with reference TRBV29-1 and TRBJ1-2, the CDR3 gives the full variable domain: SAVISQKPSRDICQRGTSLTIQCQVDSQVTMMFWYRQQPGQSLTLIATANQGSEATYESGFVIDKFPISRPNLTFSTLTVSNMSPEDSSIYLCSVAPVKGWLGDGYTFGSGTRLTVV.

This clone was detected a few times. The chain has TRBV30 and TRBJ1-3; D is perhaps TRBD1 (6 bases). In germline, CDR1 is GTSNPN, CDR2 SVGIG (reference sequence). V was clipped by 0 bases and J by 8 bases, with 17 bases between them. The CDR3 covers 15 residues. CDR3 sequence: CAWSVPRTGRDTIYF. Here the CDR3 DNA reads TGTGCCTGGAGTGTACCCCGCACAGGGAGGGACACCATATATTTT.

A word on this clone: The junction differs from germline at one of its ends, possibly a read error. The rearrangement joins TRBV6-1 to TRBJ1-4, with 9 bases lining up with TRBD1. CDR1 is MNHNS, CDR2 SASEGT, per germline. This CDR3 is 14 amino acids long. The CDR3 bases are TGTGCCATCAGTGATGGACAGGGGCAAGAAAAACTGTTTTTT. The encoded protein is CAISDGQGQEKLFF.

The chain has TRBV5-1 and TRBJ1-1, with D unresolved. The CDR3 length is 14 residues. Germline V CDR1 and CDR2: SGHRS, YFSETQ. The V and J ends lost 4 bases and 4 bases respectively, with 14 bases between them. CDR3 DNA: TGCGCCAGCAGCGCACCGGGAGGGAGCACTGAAGCTTTCTTT. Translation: CASSAPGGSTEAFF.

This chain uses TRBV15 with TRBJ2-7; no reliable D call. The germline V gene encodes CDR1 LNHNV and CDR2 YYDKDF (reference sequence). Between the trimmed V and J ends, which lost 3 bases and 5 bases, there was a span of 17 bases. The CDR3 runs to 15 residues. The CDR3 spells CATSSADRIRDEQYF. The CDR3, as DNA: TGTGCCACCAGCAGTGCCGATCGTATTCGCGACGAGCAGTACTTC.

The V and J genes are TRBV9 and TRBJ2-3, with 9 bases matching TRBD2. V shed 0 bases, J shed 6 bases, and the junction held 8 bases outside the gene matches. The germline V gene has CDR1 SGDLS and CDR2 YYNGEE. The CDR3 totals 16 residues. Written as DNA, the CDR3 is TGTGCCAGCAGCGTAGACCGCGGGGGGGCCGGGGATACGCAGTATTTT. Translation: CASSVDRGGAGDTQYF.

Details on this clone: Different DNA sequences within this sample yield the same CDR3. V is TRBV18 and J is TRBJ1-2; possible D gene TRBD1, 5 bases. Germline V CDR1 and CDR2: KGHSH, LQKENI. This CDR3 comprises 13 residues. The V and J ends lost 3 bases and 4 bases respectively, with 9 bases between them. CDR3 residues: CASSPGTAYGYTF. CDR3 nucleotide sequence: TGTGCCAGCTCACCGGGGACGGCCTATGGCTACACCTTC.

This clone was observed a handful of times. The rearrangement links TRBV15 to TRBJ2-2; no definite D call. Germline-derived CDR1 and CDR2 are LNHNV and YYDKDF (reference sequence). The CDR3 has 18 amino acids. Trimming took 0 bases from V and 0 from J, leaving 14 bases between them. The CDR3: CATSRDQWQQTNTGELFF. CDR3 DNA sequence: TGTGCCACCAGCAGAGATCAATGGCAGCAAACGAACACCGGGGAGCTGTTTTTT. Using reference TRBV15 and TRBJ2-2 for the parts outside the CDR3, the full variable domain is DAMVIQNPRYQVTQFGKPVTLSCSQTLNHNVMYWYQQKSSQAPKLLFHYYDKDFNNEADTPDNFQSRRPNTSFCFLDIRSPGLGDTAMYLCATSRDQWQQTNTGELFFGEGSRLTVL.

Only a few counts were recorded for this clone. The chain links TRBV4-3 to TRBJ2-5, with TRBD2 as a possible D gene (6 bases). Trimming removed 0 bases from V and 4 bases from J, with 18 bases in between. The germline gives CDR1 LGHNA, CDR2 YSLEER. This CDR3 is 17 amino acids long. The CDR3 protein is CASSQDLVQSSGETQYF. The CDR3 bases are TGCGCCAGCAGCCAAGATCTGGTGCAGAGTAGCGGAGAGACCCAGTACTTC.